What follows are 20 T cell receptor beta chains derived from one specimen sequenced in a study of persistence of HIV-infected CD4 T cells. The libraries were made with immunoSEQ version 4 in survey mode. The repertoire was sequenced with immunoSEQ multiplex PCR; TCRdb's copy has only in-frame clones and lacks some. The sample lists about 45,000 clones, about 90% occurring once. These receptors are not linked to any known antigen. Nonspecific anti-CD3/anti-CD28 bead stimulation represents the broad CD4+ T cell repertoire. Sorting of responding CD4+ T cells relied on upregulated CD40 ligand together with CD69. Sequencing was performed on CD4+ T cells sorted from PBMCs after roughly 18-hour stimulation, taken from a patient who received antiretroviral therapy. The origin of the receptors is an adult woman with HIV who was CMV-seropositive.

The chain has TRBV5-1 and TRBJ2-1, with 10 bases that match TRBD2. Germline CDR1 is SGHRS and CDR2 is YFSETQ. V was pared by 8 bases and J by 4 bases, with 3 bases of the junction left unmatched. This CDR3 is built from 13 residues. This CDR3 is CASTSGTYNEQFF. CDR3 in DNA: TGCGCCAGTACTAGCGGGACTTACAATGAGCAGTTCTTC.

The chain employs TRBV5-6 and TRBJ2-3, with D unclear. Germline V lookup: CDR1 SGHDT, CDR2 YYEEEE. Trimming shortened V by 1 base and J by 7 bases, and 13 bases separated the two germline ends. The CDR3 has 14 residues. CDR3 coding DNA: TGTGCCAGCAGCTTGTTCTACGAGGCCAATACGCAGTATTTT. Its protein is CASSLFYEANTQYF.

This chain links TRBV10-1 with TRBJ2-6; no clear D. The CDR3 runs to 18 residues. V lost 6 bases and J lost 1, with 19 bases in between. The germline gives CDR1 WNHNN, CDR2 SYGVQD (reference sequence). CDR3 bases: TGCGCCAGCAGCCCGCTACCCTTATCGGAATCTGGGGCCAACGTCCTGACTTTC. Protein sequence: CASSPLPLSESGANVLTF.

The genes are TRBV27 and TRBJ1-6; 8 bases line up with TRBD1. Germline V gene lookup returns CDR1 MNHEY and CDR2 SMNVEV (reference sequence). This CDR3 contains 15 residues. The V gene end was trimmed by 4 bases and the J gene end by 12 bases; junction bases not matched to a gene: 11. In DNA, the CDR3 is TGTGCCAGCAGTTCAGCCGGGACAGGTCTAAGACCCCTCCACTTT. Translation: CASSSAGTGLRPLHF.

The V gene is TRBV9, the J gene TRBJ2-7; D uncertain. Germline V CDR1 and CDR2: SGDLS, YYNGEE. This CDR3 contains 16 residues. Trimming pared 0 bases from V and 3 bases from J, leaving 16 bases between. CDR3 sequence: CASSVGNTASLYEQYF. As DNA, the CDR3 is TGTGCCAGCAGCGTAGGGAACACGGCCTCCCTCTACGAGCAGTACTTC.

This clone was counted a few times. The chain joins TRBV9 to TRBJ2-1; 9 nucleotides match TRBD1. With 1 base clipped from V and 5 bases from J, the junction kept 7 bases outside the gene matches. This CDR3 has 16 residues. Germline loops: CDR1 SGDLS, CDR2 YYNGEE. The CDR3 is CASSVPGQGLDNEQFF. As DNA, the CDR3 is TGTGCCAGCAGCGTACCGGGACAGGGTTTAGACAATGAGCAGTTCTTC. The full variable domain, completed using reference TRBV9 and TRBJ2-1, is DSGVTQTPKHLITATGQRVTLRCSPRSGDLSVYWYQQSLDQGLQFLIQYYNGEERAKGNILERFSAQQFPDLHSELNLSSLELGDSALYFCASSVPGQGLDNEQFFGPGTRLTVL.

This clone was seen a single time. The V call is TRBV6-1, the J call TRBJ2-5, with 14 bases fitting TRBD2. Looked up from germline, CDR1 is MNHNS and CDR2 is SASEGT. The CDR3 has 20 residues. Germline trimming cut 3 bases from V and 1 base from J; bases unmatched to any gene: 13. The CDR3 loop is CASSDPTSGGASLRQETQYF. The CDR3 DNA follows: TGTGCCAGCAGTGACCCGACTAGCGGGGGGGCCTCCCTCCGCCAAGAGACCCAGTACTTC.

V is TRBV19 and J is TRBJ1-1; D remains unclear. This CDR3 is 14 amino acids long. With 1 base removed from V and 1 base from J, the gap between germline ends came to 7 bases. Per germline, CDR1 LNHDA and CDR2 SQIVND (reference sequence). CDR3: CASSIGAGNTEAFF. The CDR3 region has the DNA TGTGCCAGTAGTATAGGAGCGGGGAACACTGAAGCTTTCTTT.

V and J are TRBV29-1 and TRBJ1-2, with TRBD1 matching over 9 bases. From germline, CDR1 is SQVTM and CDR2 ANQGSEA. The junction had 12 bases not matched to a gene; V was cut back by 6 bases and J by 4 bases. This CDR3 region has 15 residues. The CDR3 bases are TGCAGCGTCTCGACAGGGGGGACGTTAAGCTATGGCTACACCTTC. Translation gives CSVSTGGTLSYGYTF. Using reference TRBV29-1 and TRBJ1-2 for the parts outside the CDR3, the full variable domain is SAVISQKPSRDICQRGTSLTIQCQVDSQVTMMFWYRQQPGQSLTLIATANQGSEATYESGFVIDKFPISRPNLTFSTLTVSNMSPEDSSIYLCSVSTGGTLSYGYTFGSGTRLTVV.

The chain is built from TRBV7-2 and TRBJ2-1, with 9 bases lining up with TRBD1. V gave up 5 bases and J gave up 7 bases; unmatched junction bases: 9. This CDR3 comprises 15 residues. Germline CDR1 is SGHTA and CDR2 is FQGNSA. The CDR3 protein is CASSHRGQGKNEQFF. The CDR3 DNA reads TGTGCCAGCAGCCATAGAGGACAGGGGAAGAATGAGCAGTTCTTC.

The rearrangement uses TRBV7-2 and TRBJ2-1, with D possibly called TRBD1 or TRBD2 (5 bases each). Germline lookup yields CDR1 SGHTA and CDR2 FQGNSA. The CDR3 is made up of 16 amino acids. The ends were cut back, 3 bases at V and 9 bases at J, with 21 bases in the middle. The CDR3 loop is CASSLSRGREYREQFF. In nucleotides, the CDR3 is TGTGCCAGCAGCTTGAGTCGGGGCAGGGAATATCGTGAGCAGTTCTTC.

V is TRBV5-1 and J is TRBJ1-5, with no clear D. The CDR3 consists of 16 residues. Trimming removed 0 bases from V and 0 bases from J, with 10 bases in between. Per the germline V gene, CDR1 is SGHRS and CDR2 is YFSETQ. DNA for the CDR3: TGCGCCAGCAGCTTGGGCGTAGGGAATAGCAATCAGCCCCAGCATTTT. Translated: CASSLGVGNSNQPQHF.

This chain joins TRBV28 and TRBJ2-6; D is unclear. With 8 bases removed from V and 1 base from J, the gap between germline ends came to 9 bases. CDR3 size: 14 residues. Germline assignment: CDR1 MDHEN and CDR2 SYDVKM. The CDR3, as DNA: TGTGCCAGCGGTACAAGTTCTGGGGCCAACGTCCTGACTTTC. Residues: CASGTSSGANVLTF.

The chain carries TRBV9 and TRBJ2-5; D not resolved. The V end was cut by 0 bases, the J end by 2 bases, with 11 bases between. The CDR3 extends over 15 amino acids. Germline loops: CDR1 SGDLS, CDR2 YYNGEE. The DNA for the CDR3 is TGTGCCAGCAGCGTAGCTAGGTGGGGTCAAGAGACCCAGTACTTC. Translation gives CASSVARWGQETQYF.

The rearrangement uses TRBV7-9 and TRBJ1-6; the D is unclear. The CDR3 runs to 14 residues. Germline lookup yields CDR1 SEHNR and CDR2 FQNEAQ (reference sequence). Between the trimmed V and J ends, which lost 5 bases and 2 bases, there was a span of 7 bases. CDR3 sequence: CASSLGTYNSPLHF. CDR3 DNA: TGTGCCAGCAGCCTTGGGACCTATAATTCACCCCTCCACTTT.

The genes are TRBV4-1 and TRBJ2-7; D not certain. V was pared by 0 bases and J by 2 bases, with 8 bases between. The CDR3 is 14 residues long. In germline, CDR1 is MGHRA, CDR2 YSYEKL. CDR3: CASSQELNAYEQYF. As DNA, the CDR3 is TGCGCCAGCAGCCAAGAACTTAACGCCTACGAGCAGTACTTC.

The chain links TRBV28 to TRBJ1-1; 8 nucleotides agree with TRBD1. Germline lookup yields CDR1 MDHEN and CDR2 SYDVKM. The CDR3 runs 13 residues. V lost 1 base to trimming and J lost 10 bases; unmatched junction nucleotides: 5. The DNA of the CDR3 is TGTGCCAGCAGTTTATCCGGGACAGGTCGAGCTTTCTTT. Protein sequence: CASSLSGTGRAFF.

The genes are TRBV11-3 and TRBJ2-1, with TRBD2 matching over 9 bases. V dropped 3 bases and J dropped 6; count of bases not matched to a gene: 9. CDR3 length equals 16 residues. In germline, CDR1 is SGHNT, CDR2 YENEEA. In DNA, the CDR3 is TGTGCCAGCAGCTTGTCGGGACTAGCCTCTTCCAATGAGCAGTTCTTC. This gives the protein CASSLSGLASSNEQFF.

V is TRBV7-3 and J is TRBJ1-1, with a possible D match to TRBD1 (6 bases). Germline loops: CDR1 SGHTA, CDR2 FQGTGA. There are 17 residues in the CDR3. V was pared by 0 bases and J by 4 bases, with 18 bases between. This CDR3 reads CASSLTRLGQPATEAFF. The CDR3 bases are TGTGCCAGCAGCTTAACAAGGCTGGGACAACCTGCCACTGAAGCTTTCTTT.

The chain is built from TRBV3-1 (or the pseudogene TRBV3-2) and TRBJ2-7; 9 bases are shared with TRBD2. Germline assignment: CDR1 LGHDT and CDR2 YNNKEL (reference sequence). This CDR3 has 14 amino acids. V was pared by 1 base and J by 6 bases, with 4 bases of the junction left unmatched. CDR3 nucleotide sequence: TGTGCCAGCAGCCAAGTCGCGGGAGGGGTCGAGCAGTACTTC. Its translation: CASSQVAGGVEQYF.